The rows below give T cell receptor beta chains drawn from one sample of a study of spatial heterogeneity in lung cancer. TCRdb re-derived calls from the 5' RACE reads in MiXCR, one entry per CDR3 protein. The sample consists of around 100,000 distinct CDR3 sequences, 4% to 4.5% of them appearing once. Sequenced material: lung tumor tissue, taken at surgery. The receptors here all came from a male donor with early-stage non-small cell lung cancer. CDR3s include the opening cysteine and the closing phenylalanine or tryptophan. The order of the fields is clone size, V gene, J gene, D gene, CDR3 protein, CDR3 DNA. A D gene is named only where the DNA matches it firmly. Not all rows give a size; the values are once, few, many and, for expanded clones, a class.

many,TRBV20-1,TRBJ2-3,TRBD2,CSAFLAGGADTQYF,TGCAGTGCTTTCCTAGCGGGAGGAGCAGATACGCAGTATTTT
many,TRBV7-9,TRBJ1-1,NA,CASSLAGGKMNTEAFF,TGTGCCAGCAGCTTAGCGGGGGGGAAGATGAACACTGAAGCTTTCTTT
many,TRBV5-1,TRBJ2-3,TRBD2,CASSLLAGTDTQYF,TGCGCCAGCAGCTTATTAGCGGGGACAGATACGCAGTATTTT
few,TRBV7-9,TRBJ2-5,NA,CASSTWAPPNQETQYF,TGTGCCAGCAGCACCTGGGCCCCCCCGAACCAAGAGACCCAGTACTTC
many,TRBV5-1,TRBJ2-1,TRBD2,CASSPMSSGLNEQFF,TGCGCCAGCAGCCCCATGTCTAGCGGGCTCAATGAGCAGTTCTTC
many,TRBV10-3,TRBJ2-4,TRBD1,CAISGDRGRGLSIQYF,TGTGCCATCAGTGGAGACAGGGGTAGGGGTTTGAGCATTCAGTACTTC
NA,TRBV7-2,TRBJ2-3,NA,CASSFPGGGTPDTQYF,TGTGCCAGCAGCTTTCCTGGCGGTGGGACCCCAGATACGCAGTATTTT
many,TRBV2,TRBJ1-1,NA,CASSVTGVEAFF,TGTGCCAGCAGTGTGACTGGGGTCGAAGCTTTCTTT
many,TRBV6-5,TRBJ1-5,NA,CSAGQSNQPQHF,TGTTCCGCGGGGCAGTCGAATCAGCCCCAGCATTTT
many,TRBV7-9,TRBJ2-7,NA,CASSLDLGPSPYEQYF,TGTGCCAGCAGCTTAGACCTCGGCCCGTCACCGTACGAGCAGTACTTC
few,TRBV7-9,TRBJ2-6,NA,CASSGTEGKFPGANVLTF,TGTGCCAGCAGCGGGACGGAAGGGAAGTTCCCTGGGGCCAACGTCCTGACTTTC
many,TRBV5-1,TRBJ1-5,NA,CASSSRPGRAYPNNQPQHF,TGCGCCAGCAGCTCAAGGCCGGGACGCGCATACCCAAATAATCAGCCCCAGCATTTT
few,TRBV4-1,TRBJ2-5,NA,CASSRGQGWRETQYF,TGCGCCAGCAGCCGAGGTCAGGGGTGGAGAGAGACCCAGTACTTC
many,TRBV12-3/TRBV12-4,TRBJ1-1,NA,CASGQRSLEAFF,TGTGCCAGCGGACAGCGCAGTCTTGAAGCTTTCTTT
few,TRBV7-2,TRBJ2-1,TRBD2,CASSFGRLAYNEQFF,TGTGCCAGCAGCTTCGGACGACTAGCGTACAATGAGCAGTTCTTC
many,TRBV12-3/TRBV12-4,TRBJ1-1,NA,CASSLAGRGTEAFF,TGTGCCAGCAGTTTAGCTGGGAGGGGGACTGAAGCTTTCTTT
NA,TRBV10-2,TRBJ2-5,NA,CACLPGAQETQYF,TGCGCCTGCTTGCCGGGGGCGCAAGAGACCCAGTACTTC
many,TRBV3-1,TRBJ2-4,TRBD2,CASSQDITSGNIQYF,TGTGCCAGCAGCCAAGACATAACTAGCGGAAACATTCAGTACTTC
many,TRBV20-1,TRBJ2-2,NA,CSAMGLNTGELFF,TGCAGTGCAATGGGACTGAACACCGGGGAGCTGTTTTTT
many,TRBV6-5,TRBJ1-4,NA,CASSYSQGDEKLFF,TGTGCCAGCAGTTACTCGCAGGGAGATGAAAAACTGTTTTTT
many,TRBV10-3,TRBJ2-3,NA,CAISEASLTDTQYF,TGTGCCATCAGTGAGGCTAGCCTCACAGATACGCAGTATTTT
many,TRBV7-9,TRBJ2-2,TRBD2,CASQLAGGMNTGELFF,TGTGCCAGTCAGCTAGCGGGAGGGATGAACACCGGGGAGCTGTTTTTT
many,TRBV12-3/TRBV12-4,TRBJ1-6,NA,CASSSRRGSNNSPLHF,TGTGCCAGCAGTTCACGCCGTGGGTCGAATAATTCACCCCTCCACTTT
many,TRBV3-1,TRBJ2-5,TRBD1,CASSQGLTGGETQYF,TGTGCCAGCAGCCAAGGCCTGACAGGGGGAGAGACCCAGTACTTC
NA,TRBV29-1,TRBJ2-5,TRBD2,CSVVSGSSETQYF,TGCAGCGTTGTCAGCGGGAGTTCAGAGACCCAGTACTTC
NA,TRBV3-1,TRBJ2-2,NA,CASSQDPSDGTGELFF,TGTGCCAGCAGCCAAGATCCTAGTGACGGAACCGGGGAGCTGTTTTTT
few,TRBV28,TRBJ2-2,NA,CASSAGGAGELFF,TGTGCCAGCAGCGCGGGTGGGGCCGGGGAGCTGTTTTTT